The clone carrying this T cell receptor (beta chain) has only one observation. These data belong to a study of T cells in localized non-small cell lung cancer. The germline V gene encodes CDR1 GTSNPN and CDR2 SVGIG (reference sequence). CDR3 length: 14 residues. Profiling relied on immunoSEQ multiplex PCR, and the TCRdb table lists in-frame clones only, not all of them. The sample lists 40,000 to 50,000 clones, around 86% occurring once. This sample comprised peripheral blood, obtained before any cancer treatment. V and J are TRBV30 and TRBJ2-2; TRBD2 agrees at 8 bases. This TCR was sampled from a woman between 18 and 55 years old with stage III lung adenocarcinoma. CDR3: CSGGIYANTGELFF. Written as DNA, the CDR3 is TGTAGCGGGGGCATCTACGCGAACACCGGGGAGCTGTTTTTT.